This TCR beta chain was documented in a study of blood T cell repertoires in COVID-19. With V trimmed by 6 bases and J by 2 bases, 4 bases remained unmatched. CDR1 and CDR2 (germline): MDHEN, SYDVKM. The CDR3 contains 14 residues. Sequenced by immunoSEQ multiplex PCR; TCRdb stores in-frame clones only, minus some. The sample carries 440,000 or so clones, around 89% recorded once. The clonotype originates from a woman in her forties with COVID-19, enrolled during active disease. The chain employs TRBV28 and TRBJ1-3, with TRBD1 identical over 7 bases. Source material: peripheral blood. The CDR3 region has the DNA TGTGCCAGCAGCCCCGGACAGGCTGGAAACACCATATATTTT. Its translation: CASSPGQAGNTIYF.